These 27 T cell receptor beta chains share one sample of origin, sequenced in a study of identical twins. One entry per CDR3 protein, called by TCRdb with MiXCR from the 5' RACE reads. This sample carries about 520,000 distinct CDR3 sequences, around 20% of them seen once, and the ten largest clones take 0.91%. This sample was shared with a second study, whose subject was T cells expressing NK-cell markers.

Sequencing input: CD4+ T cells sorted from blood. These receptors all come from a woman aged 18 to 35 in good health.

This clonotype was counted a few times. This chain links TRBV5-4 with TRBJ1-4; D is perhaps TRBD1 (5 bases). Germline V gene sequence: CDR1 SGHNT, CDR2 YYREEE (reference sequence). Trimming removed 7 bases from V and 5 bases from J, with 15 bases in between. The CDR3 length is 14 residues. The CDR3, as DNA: TGTGCCAGCCAAGAGGGACCGAAGAATGAAAAACTGTTTTTT. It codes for CASQEGPKNEKLFF.

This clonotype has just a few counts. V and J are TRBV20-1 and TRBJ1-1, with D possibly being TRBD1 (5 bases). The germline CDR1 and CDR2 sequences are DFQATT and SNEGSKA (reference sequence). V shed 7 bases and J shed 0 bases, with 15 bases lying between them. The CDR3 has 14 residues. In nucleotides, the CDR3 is TGCAGTGTAAAAACGGGGACGATGAACACTGAAGCTTTCTTT. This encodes CSVKTGTMNTEAFF.

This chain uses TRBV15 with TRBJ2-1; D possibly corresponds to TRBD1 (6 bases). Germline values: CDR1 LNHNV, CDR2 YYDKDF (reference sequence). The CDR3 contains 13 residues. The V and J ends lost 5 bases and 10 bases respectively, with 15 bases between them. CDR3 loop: CATSPRGQGEQFF. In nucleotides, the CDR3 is TGTGCCACCAGCCCCCGGGGCCAGGGGGAGCAGTTCTTC.

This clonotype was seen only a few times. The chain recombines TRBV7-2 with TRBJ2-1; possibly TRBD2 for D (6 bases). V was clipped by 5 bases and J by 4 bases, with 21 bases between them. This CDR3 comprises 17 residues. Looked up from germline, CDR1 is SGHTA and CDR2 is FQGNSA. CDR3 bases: TGTGCCAGCAGCCAAGGAGCGCTAGCGAACGGTTACAATGAGCAGTTCTTC. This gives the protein CASSQGALANGYNEQFF.

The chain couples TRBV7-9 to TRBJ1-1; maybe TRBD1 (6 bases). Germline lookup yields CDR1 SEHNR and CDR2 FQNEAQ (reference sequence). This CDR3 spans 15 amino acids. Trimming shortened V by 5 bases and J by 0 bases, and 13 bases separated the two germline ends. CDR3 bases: TGTGCCAGCAGCCGAGGGGGGGGAATGAACACTGAAGCTTTCTTT. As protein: CASSRGGGMNTEAFF.

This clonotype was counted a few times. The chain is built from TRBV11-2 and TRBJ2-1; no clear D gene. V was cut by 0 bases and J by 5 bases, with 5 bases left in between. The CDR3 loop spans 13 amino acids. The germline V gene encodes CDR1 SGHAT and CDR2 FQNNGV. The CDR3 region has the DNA TGTGCCAGCAGCTTAGACAGGCACAATGAGCAGTTCTTC. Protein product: CASSLDRHNEQFF.

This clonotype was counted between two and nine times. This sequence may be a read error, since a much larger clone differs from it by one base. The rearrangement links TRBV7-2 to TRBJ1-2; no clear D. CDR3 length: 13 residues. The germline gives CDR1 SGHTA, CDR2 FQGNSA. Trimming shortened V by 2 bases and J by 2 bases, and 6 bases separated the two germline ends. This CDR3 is CASSLQRNYGYTF. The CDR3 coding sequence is TGTGCCAGCAGCTTACAGAGAAACTATGGCTACACCTTC.

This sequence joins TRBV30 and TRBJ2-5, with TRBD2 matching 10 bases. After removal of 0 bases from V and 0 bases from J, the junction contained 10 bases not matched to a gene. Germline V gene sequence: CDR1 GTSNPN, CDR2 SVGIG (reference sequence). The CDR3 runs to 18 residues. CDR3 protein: CAWSVDLAGVGYQETQYF. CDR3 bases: TGTGCCTGGAGTGTAGATCTAGCGGGAGTTGGGTACCAAGAGACCCAGTACTTC. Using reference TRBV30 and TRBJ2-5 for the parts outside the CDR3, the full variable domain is SQTIHQWPATLVQPVGSPLSLECTVEGTSNPNLYWYRQAAGRGLQLLFYSVGIGQISSEVPQNLSASRPQDRQFILSSKKLLLSDSGFYLCAWSVDLAGVGYQETQYFGPGTRLLVL.

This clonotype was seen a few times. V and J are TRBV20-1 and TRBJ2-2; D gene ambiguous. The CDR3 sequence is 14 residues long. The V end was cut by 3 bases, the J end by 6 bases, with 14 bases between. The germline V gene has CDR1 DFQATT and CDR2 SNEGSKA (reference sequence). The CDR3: CSASPLAGPGELFF. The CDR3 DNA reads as TGCAGTGCTAGCCCACTCGCTGGGCCCGGGGAGCTGTTTTTT.

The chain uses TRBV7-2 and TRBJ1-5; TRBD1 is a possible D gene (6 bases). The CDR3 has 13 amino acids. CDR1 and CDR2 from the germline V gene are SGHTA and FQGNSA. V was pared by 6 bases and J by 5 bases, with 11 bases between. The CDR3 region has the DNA TGTGCCAGCAGTACAGGGATGGATCAGCCCCAGCATTTT. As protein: CASSTGMDQPQHF.

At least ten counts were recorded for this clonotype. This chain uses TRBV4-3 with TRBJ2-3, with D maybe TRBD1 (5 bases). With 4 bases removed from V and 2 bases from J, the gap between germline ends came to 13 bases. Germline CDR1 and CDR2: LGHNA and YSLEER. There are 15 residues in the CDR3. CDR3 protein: CASSLSQGSTDTQYF. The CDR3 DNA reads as TGCGCCAGCAGCCTGAGCCAGGGATCCACAGATACGCAGTATTTT.

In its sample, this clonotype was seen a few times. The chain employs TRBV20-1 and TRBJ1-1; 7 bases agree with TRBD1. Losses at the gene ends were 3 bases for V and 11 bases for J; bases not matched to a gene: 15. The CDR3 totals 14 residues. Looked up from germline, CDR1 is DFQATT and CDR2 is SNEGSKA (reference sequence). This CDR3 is CSASPKTGQARAFF. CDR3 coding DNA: TGCAGTGCTAGCCCTAAGACAGGGCAAGCAAGGGCTTTCTTT.

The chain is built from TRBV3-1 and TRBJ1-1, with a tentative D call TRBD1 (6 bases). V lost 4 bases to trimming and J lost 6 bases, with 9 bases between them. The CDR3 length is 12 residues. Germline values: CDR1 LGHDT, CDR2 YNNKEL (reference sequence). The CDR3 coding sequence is TGTGCCAGCAGCCGGGGGCTGGCTGAAGCTTTCTTT. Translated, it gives CASSRGLAEAFF.

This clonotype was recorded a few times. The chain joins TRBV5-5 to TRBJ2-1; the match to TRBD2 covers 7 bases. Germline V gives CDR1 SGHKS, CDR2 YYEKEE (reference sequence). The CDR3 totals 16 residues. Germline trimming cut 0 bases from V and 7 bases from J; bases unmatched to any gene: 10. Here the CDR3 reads CASSLGPRLAQNEQFF. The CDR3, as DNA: TGTGCCAGCAGCTTGGGGCCGCGACTAGCTCAAAATGAGCAGTTCTTC. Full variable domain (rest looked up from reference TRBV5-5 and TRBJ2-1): DAGVTQSPTHLIKTRGQQVTLRCSPISGHKSVSWYQQVLGQGPQFIFQYYEKEERGRGNFPDRFSARQFPNYSSELNVNALLLGDSALYLCASSLGPRLAQNEQFFGPGTRLTVL.

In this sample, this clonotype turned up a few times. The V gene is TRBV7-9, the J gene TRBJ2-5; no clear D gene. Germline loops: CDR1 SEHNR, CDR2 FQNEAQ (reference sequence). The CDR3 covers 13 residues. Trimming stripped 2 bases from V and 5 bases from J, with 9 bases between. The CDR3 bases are TGTGCCAGCAGCTTAACCGTAGGCGAGACCCAGTACTTC. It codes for CASSLTVGETQYF.

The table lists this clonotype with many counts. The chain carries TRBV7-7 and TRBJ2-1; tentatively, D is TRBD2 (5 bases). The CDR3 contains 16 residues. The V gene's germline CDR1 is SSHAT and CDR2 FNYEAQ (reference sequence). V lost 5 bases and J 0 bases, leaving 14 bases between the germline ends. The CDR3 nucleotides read TGTGCCAGCAGCCGCTCACCTAGCCCCTCCTACAATGAGCAGTTCTTC. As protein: CASSRSPSPSYNEQFF.

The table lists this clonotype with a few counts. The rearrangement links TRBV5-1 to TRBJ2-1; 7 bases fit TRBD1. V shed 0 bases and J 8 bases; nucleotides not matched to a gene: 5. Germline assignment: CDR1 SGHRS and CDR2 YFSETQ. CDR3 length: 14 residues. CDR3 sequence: CASSLADRVDEQFF. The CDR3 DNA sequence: TGCGCCAGCAGCTTGGCCGACAGGGTAGATGAGCAGTTCTTC.

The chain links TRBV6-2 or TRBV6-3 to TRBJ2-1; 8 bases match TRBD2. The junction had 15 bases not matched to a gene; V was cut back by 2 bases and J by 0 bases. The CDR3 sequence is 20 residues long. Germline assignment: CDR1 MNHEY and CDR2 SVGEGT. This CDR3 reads CASSYRGTRGVIPSYNEQFF. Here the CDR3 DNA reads TGTGCCAGCAGTTACCGCGGGACTAGGGGGGTGATCCCCTCCTACAATGAGCAGTTCTTC.

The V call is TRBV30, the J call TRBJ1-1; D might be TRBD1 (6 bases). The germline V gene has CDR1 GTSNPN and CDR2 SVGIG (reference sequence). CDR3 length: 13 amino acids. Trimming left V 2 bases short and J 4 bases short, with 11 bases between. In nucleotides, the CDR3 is TGTGCCTGGAGTACAGGGATTAGCACTGAAGCTTTCTTT. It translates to CAWSTGISTEAFF.

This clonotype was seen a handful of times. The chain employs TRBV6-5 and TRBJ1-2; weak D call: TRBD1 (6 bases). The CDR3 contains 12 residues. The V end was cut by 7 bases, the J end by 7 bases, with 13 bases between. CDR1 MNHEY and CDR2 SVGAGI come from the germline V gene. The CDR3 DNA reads TGTGCCAGCACTTCAGGGGAAGGTGGCTACACCTTC. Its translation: CASTSGEGGYTF.

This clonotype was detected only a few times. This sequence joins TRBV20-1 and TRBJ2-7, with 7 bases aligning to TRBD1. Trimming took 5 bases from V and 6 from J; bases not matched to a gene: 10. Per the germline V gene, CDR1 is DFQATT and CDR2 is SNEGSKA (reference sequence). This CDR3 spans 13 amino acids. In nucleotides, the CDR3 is TGCAGTGCTCACTCCCGACAGGGTTTCGAGCAGTACTTC. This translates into CSAHSRQGFEQYF.

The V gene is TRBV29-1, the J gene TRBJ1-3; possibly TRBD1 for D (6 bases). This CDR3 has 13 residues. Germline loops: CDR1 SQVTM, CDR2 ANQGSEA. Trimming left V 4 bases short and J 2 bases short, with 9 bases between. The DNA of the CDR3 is TGCAGCGTTGGGGGGGCAGCTGGAAACACCATATATTTT. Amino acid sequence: CSVGGAAGNTIYF.

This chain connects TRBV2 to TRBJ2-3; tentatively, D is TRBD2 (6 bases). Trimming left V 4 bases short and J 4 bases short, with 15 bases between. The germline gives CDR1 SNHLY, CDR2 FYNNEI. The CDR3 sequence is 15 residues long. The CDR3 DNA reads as TGTGCCAGCAGTGCGAGGAGGGGTGATGCAGATACGCAGTATTTT. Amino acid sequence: CASSARRGDADTQYF.

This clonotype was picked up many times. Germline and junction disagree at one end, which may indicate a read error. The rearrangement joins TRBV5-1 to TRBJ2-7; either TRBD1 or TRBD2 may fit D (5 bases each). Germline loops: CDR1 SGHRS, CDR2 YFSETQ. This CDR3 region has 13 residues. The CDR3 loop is CASSLGVSYEQYF. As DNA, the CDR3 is TGTGCCAGCAGCTTGGGGGTTTCCTACGAGCAGTACTTC.

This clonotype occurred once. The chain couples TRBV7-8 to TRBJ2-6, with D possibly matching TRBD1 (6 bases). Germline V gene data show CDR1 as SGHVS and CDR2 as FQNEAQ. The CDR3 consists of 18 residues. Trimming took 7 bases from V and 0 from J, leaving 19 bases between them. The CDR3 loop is CASNSGARPLSGANVLTF. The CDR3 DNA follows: TGTGCCAGCAACTCAGGGGCCCGCCCCCTCTCTGGGGCCAACGTCCTGACTTTC.

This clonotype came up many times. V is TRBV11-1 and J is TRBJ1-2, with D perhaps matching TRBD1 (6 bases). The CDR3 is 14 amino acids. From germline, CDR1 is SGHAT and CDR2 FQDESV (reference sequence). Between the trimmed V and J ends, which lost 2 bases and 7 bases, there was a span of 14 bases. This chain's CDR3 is CASSLLQGNVGYTF. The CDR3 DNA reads TGTGCCAGCAGCTTATTACAGGGCAACGTTGGCTACACCTTC.

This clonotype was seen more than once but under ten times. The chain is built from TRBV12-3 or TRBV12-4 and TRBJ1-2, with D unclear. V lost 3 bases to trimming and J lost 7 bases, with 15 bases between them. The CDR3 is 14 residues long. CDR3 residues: CASSFPWGNSGYTF. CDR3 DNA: TGTGCCAGCAGTTTCCCGTGGGGAAATTCTGGCTACACCTTC.